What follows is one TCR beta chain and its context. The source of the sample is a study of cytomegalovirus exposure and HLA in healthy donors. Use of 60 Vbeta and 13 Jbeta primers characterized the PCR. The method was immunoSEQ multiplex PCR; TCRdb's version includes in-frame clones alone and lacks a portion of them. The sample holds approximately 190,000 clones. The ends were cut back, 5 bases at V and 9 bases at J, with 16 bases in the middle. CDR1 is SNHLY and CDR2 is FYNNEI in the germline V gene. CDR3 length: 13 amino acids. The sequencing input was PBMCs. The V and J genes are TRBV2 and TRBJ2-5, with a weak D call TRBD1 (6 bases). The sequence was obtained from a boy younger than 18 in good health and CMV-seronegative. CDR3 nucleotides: TGTGCCAGCAGTCTTGCCTCCCCAGGGGCCCAGTACTTC. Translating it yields CASSLASPGAQYF.